The rows below give T cell receptor beta chains drawn from one sample of a study of blood T cell repertoires in COVID-19. Assay: immunoSEQ multiplex PCR; the TCRdb copy retains only in-frame clones and omits some. The data show 50,000 to 65,000 clones, with more than 70% seen just once and around 6.3% held by the top ten. The specimen sequenced was peripheral blood. The receptors here all came from a human donor in a cohort sampled during active COVID-19. CDR3s include the opening cysteine and the closing phenylalanine or tryptophan. A D gene is named only where the DNA matches it firmly. Clone size is given for some rows only: seen once, a few or many times, or a class if the clone is expanded.

TRBV30	.	.	TRBJ1-2	TGTGCCTGGAGTCCGTCTCGTATCCTTGGCTACACCTTC	CAWSPSRILGYTF
TRBV10-2	.	.	TRBJ1-1	TGCGCCAGCTCCAGGACAGCGAACACTGAAGCTTTCTTT	CASSRTANTEAFF
TRBV4-2	.	few	TRBJ2-3	TGTGCCAGCAGCCAGCCCTCTTACGGACTCAGCACAGATACGCAGTATTTT	CASSQPSYGLSTDTQYF
TRBV4-1	.	few	TRBJ2-2	TGCGCCAGCAGCCAAGGAGGGGGGGGCAGCGCGAACACCGGGGAGCTGTTTTTT	CASSQGGGGSANTGELFF
TRBV25-1	TRBD2	.	TRBJ2-2	TGTGCCAGTCGGACTAGCGGGAGGAACACCGGGGAGCTGTTTTTT	CASRTSGRNTGELFF
TRBV12-5	.	.	TRBJ2-5	TGTGCTAGTGGTTCGGCAGGGGCCGAGACCCAGTACTTC	CASGSAGAETQYF
TRBV15	TRBD2	.	TRBJ2-1	TGTGCCACCAGCAGAGGTGGGGAGGGGTACAATGAGCAGTTCTTC	CATSRGGEGYNEQFF
TRBV5-1	.	few	TRBJ2-1	TGCGCCAGCAGTAAAGCTAGCTCCTACAATGAGCAGTTCTTC	CASSKASSYNEQFF
TRBV9	TRBD2	.	TRBJ2-1	TGTGCCAGCAGCCCGAGGACTAGCGCACACAATGAGCAGTTCTTC	CASSPRTSAHNEQFF
TRBV2	TRBD2	once	TRBJ2-7	TGTGCCAGCCTTCGGGGTAGCGGGAACTCCTACGAGCAGTACTTC	CASLRGSGNSYEQYF
TRBV5-1	TRBD1	once	TRBJ2-5	TGCGCCAGCAGCTTGGGAACAGGGGGTGGTAGAGAGACCCAGTACTTC	CASSLGTGGGRETQYF
TRBV7-9	TRBD1	.	TRBJ1-2	TGTGCCAGCAGCAGGACAGGGTCGGCGAATGGCTACACCTTC	CASSRTGSANGYTF
TRBV5-6	TRBD1	.	TRBJ1-2	TGTGCCAGCAGCTCCAGGGGGCTTGGCTACACCTTC	CASSSRGLGYTF
TRBV3-1/TRBV3-2	.	.	TRBJ1-6	TGTGCCAGCAGCTACGCCACAAATCCACCCCTCCACTTT	CASSYATNPPLHF
TRBV11-3	.	.	TRBJ2-1	TGTGCCAGCAGCTTAAAACAGAGATACAATGAGCAGTTCTTC	CASSLKQRYNEQFF
TRBV5-1	.	.	TRBJ2-7	TGCGCCAGCAGCTTCGAGGGAGCTTACGAGCAGTACTTC	CASSFEGAYEQYF
TRBV2	.	.	TRBJ2-1	TGTGCCAGCAGAGTAGACTGGAAGCAGTTCTTC	CASRVDWKQFF
TRBV27	.	.	TRBJ1-2	TGTGCCAGCAGCCCCCAGACCGGGGTGATAAGCTATGGCTACACCTTC	CASSPQTGVISYGYTF
TRBV6-5	TRBD1	.	TRBJ2-4	TGTGCCAGCACGAGGACAGGGGGCGAAAACATTCAGTACTTC	CASTRTGGENIQYF
TRBV5-1	.	.	TRBJ2-2	TGCGCCAGCAGCGGGGGGATGGGGACCGGGGAGCTGTTTTTT	CASSGGMGTGELFF
TRBV30	.	few	TRBJ1-5	TGTGCCTGGAGTGTCGACAGCTATAGCAATCAGCCCCAGCATTTT	CAWSVDSYSNQPQHF
TRBV18	TRBD1	medium-sized	TRBJ2-7	TGTGCCAGCTCACCTCCGGCAAGAACAGGGGGCGGCGAGCAGTACTTC	CASSPPARTGGGEQYF
TRBV19	TRBD2	.	TRBJ2-5	TGTGCCAGTAGTCCCGGGACTAGCGGATTTCAAGAGACCCAGTACTTC	CASSPGTSGFQETQYF
TRBV19	.	.	TRBJ2-1	TGTGCCAGTAGTACCCCATGGGCAGGGGCGAATGAGCAGTTCTTC	CASSTPWAGANEQFF
TRBV7-9	TRBD2	.	TRBJ2-1	TGTGCCAGCAGCGCGCCCGGACTAGCGGGGGGGAGTGAGCAGTTCTTC	CASSAPGLAGGSEQFF
TRBV11-2	.	.	TRBJ2-5	TGTGCCAGCAGCTTATTACAAGAGACCCAGTACTTC	CASSLLQETQYF
TRBV6-6	.	.	TRBJ1-5	TGTGCCAGCAGTCCCCAGGGGATGGATCAGCCCCAGCATTTT	CASSPQGMDQPQHF
TRBV2	.	.	TRBJ1-4	TGTGCCAGCAGTGTATATGGGTCGGGGGATGAAAAACTGTTTTTT	CASSVYGSGDEKLFF
TRBV2	TRBD2	few	TRBJ2-7	TGTGCCAGCAGGTCGACTAGCGGGGGGGCAAGTCCGTACTTC	CASRSTSGGASPYF
TRBV7-6	TRBD2	.	TRBJ2-3	TGTGCCAGCAGTTCTAGCGGGCCAGATACGCAGTATTTT	CASSSSGPDTQYF
TRBV5-8	.	.	TRBJ1-5	TGTGCCAGCAGCCTCCCCGACAGAAGCAATCAGCCCCAGCATTTT	CASSLPDRSNQPQHF
TRBV5-1	.	.	TRBJ1-1	TGCGCCAGCAGCGGTCGGGGAGGGCAGAACACTGAAGCTTTCTTT	CASSGRGGQNTEAFF
TRBV11-2	.	.	TRBJ2-7	TGTGCCAGCAGCCCATACGACAGGCTGCAGTACTTC	CASSPYDRLQYF
TRBV9	TRBD2	.	TRBJ2-1	TGTGCCAGCAGCGCCCCTAGCGGCGTCTCTTACAATGAGCAGTTCTTC	CASSAPSGVSYNEQFF
TRBV2	TRBD2	.	TRBJ2-1	TGTGCCAGCAGGGGAACTAGGGGACTAGCGGGGTACAATGAGCAGTTCTTC	CASRGTRGLAGYNEQFF
TRBV10-1	.	.	TRBJ2-5	TGCGCCAGCAGTGAGTCGAGGGGGAAGGGCCAGACCCAGTACTTC	CASSESRGKGQTQYF
TRBV11-2	.	.	TRBJ1-1	TGTGCCAGCAGCTCAGGGCAGAACACTGAAGCTTTCTTT	CASSSGQNTEAFF
TRBV15	TRBD2	.	TRBJ2-3	TGTGCCACCAGCACTGGACTAGCGGGAGTCACAGATACGCAGTATTTT	CATSTGLAGVTDTQYF
TRBV4-2	.	few	TRBJ2-7	TGTGCCAGCAGCCCTAGGGGGGGAGGGAGCTCCTACGAGCAGTACTTC	CASSPRGGGSSYEQYF
TRBV5-4	TRBD2	few	TRBJ2-1	TGTGCCAGCACCCGGGAGGGAGGGGGAAATGAGCAGTTCTTC	CASTREGGGNEQFF
TRBV19	.	.	TRBJ1-5	TGTGCCAGTAGTGTCAGCATTCGGGGGAGCAATCAGCCCCAGCATTTT	CASSVSIRGSNQPQHF
TRBV5-1	.	.	TRBJ2-7	TGCGCCAGCAGCTCAATCGAAGGACGGGATATACAGCAGTACTTC	CASSSIEGRDIQQYF
TRBV4-1	TRBD1	.	TRBJ1-2	TGCGCCAGCAGCCGCCTAGGACAGGGAGGGAGCTACACCTTC	CASSRLGQGGSYTF
TRBV3-1/TRBV3-2	TRBD1	.	TRBJ1-1	TGTGCCAGCAGCCGGACAGGGGAAGCTTTCTTT	CASSRTGEAFF
TRBV2	.	.	TRBJ2-1	TGTGCCAGCACTAGCTACAATGAGCAGTTCTTC	CASTSYNEQFF